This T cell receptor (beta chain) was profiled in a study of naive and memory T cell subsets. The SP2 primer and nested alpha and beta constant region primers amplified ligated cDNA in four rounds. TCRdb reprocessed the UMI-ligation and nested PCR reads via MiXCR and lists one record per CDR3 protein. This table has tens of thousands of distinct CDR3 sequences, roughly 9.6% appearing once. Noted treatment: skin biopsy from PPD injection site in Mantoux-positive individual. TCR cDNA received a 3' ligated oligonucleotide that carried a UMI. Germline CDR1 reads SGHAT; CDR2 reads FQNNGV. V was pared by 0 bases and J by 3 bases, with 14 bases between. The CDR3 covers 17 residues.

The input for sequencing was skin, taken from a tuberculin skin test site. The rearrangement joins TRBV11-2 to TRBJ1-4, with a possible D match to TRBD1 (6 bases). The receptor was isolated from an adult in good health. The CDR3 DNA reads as TGTGCCAGCAGCTTAGAACAGGGAAATGGAGCTAATGAAAAACTGTTTTTT. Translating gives CASSLEQGNGANEKLFF.